This TCR beta chain was retrieved from a study of T cells in Graves' hyperthyroidism and ophthalmopathy. Germline values: CDR1 MNHEY, CDR2 SVGEGT. The CDR3 is made up of 15 amino acids. V shed 6 bases and J shed 2 bases, with 14 bases lying between them. RNA transcripts served as the template for amplifying TCR beta CDR3 regions. A set of HTBI primers served as the primers for a first-round RT-PCR of the TCR CDR3. MiXCR, run by TCRdb on the multiplex PCR reads, gives a single entry per CDR3 protein. Of under 650,000 distinct CDR3 sequences listed, around 15% are singletons. This clonotype was counted many times.

The clonotype was recovered from a woman aged 25-40 years with Graves' hyperthyroidism. The V and J genes are TRBV6-2 or TRBV6-3 and TRBJ2-1, with D tentatively TRBD1 (6 bases). The sequencing sample was made of blood. CDR3 nucleotide sequence: TGTGCCAGCAGCAGGGGAGCTGCGCCCTACAATGAGCAGTTCTTC. It yields the protein CASSRGAAPYNEQFF.